The TCR beta chain described here comes from a study of blood T cells in healthy people across ages. From germline, CDR1 is DFQATT and CDR2 SNEGSKA (reference sequence). The V segment lost 8 bases and the J segment 2 bases; nucleotides outside the gene matches: 6. CDR3 length: 13 residues. Through a sample-barcoded 5' primer and a J-beta primer mix, a second PCR was run for 7 to 11 cycles. TCRdb called the 5' RACE reads again in MiXCR, with one record for every CDR3 protein. This repertoire shows approximately 760,000 distinct CDR3 sequences, 20% to 25% found once; its top ten account for just under 9.5%. General study points: Compared with aged donors, long-lived donors showed fewer expanded clones, suggesting selection. Older age coincided with a roughly linear decline in TCR beta diversity per million T cells.

This clonotype was counted a few times. Antigen unknown. These data also featured in a second study, about T cells of mothers and their children.

Sample: blood. V gene TRBV20-1 combines with J gene TRBJ2-5; the match to TRBD2 covers 9 bases. The sequence was obtained from a boy aged 5 to 17 in good health. CDR3 DNA: TGCAGTAGTCCTAGCGGGGCGCAAGAGACCCAGTACTTC. Amino acid sequence: CSSPSGAQETQYF.